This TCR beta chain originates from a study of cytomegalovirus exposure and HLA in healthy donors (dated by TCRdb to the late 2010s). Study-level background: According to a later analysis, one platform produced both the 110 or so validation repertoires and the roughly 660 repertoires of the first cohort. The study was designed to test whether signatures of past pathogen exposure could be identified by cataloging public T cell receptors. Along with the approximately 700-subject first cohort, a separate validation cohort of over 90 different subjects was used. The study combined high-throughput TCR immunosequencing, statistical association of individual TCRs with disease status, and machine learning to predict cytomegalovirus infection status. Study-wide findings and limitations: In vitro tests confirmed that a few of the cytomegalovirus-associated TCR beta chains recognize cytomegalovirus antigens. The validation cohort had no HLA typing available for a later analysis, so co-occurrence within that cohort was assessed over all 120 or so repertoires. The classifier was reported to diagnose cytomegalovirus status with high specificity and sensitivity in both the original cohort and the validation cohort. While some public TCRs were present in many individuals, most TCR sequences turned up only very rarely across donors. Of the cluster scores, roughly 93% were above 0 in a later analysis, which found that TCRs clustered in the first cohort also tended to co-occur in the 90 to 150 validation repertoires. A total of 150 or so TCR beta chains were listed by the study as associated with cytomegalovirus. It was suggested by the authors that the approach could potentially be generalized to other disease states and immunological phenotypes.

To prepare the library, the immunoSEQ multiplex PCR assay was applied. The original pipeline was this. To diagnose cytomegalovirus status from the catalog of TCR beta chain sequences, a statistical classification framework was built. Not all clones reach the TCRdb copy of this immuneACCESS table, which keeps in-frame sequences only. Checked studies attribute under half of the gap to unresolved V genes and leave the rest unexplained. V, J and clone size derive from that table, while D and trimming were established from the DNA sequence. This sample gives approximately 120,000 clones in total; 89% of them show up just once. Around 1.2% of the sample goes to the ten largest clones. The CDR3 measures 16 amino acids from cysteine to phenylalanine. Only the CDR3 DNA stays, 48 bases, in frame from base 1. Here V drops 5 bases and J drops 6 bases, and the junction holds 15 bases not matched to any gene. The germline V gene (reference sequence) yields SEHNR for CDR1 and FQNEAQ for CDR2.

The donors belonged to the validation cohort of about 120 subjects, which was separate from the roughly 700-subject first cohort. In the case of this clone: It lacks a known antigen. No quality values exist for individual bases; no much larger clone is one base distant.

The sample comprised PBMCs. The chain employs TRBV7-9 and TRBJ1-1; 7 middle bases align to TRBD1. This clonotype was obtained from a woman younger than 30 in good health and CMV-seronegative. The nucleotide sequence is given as TGTGCCAGCAGCCCAAGCAGGCATGGGACAGACCCTGAAGCTTTCTTT. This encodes CASSPSRHGTDPEAFF.